One sample yielded the 32 T cell receptor beta chains listed below, sequenced in a study of blood T cell repertoires in COVID-19. Using immunoSEQ multiplex PCR, the repertoire was profiled, and TCRdb retains in-frame clones only, with some absent. The sample yields some 330,000 clones, about four fifths seen once. The sequenced sample consisted of PBMCs or T cells enriched from blood (not recorded which). Every receptor here comes from a woman between 50 and 59 years old who had recovered from COVID-19.

This sequence joins TRBV4-1 and TRBJ1-5; no clear D. Deletions cut 2 bases from V and 0 bases from J, with 8 bases between. Germline CDR1 reads MGHRA; CDR2 reads YSYEKL. The CDR3 contains 15 residues. The CDR3 sequence is CASSQREDSNQPQHF. The DNA of the CDR3 is TGCGCCAGCAGCCAACGGGAAGATAGCAATCAGCCCCAGCATTTT.

The chain combines TRBV7-2 with TRBJ1-1, with D possibly matching TRBD1 (6 bases). The CDR3 consists of 14 residues. Germline CDR1 is SGHTA and CDR2 is FQGNSA. Trimming cost V 4 bases and J 5 bases, with 14 bases left between them. The chain's CDR3 is CASSSTGSKTEAFF. DNA for the CDR3: TGTGCCAGCAGCTCTACAGGGTCTAAGACTGAAGCTTTCTTT.

V is TRBV7-2 and J is TRBJ2-7, with 8 nucleotides matching TRBD1. The CDR3 runs 14 residues. Germline loops: CDR1 SGHTA, CDR2 FQGNSA. The junction had 5 bases not matched to a gene; V was cut back by 4 bases and J by 3 bases. This chain's CDR3 is CASSSQGGNYEQYF. CDR3 sequence (DNA): TGTGCCAGCAGCTCACAGGGGGGAAACTACGAGCAGTACTTC.

For the CDR3, the DNA is TGTGCCAGTAGTGGGGCAGCCCAAGAGACCCAGTACTTC. This gives the protein CASSGAAQETQYF. J is TRBJ2-5 and V is TRBV19, with a weak D call TRBD1 (5 bases). This CDR3 region has 13 residues. Germline lookup yields CDR1 LNHDA and CDR2 SQIVND (reference sequence). The germline V and J ends were trimmed by 5 bases and 1 base, with 8 bases remaining between them.

The chain is built from TRBV6-2 or TRBV6-3 and TRBJ2-7, with a possible D match to TRBD2 (6 bases). Between the trimmed V and J ends, which lost 0 bases and 6 bases, there was a span of 12 bases. The CDR3 runs to 14 residues. Germline CDR1 is MNHEY and CDR2 is SVGEGT. The CDR3 reads CASSYSGGVGEQYF. Here the CDR3 DNA reads TGTGCCAGCAGTTACTCAGGAGGGGTCGGCGAGCAGTACTTC.

The gene calls are TRBV28 and TRBJ1-3; TRBD1 agrees at 7 bases. The V and J ends lost 6 bases and 0 bases, in that order; junction bases with no gene match: 11. The germline V gene encodes CDR1 MDHEN and CDR2 SYDVKM. The CDR3 is 17 residues long. CDR3 coding DNA: TGTGCCAGCAGCCCCTCCGGGACAGTTCTCTCTGGAAACACCATATATTTT. This gives the protein CASSPSGTVLSGNTIYF.

The rearrangement uses TRBV20-1 and TRBJ1-1, with 8 positions matching TRBD1. The CDR3 covers 11 residues. V gave up 2 bases and J gave up 10 bases; unmatched junction bases: 3. Germline CDR1 reads DFQATT; CDR2 reads SNEGSKA (reference sequence). The CDR3 is CSARNDRGAFF. In DNA form, the CDR3 reads TGCAGTGCTAGAAATGACAGGGGAGCTTTCTTT.

The gene calls are TRBV2 and TRBJ1-5; 10 bases match TRBD1. With V trimmed by 6 bases and J by 6 bases, 11 bases remained unmatched. CDR3 length: 16 residues. The germline V gene has CDR1 SNHLY and CDR2 FYNNEI. The CDR3 DNA reads TGTGCCAGCAGAGAGGCTGACAGGGGGCCAGGTCAGCCCCAGCATTTT. It codes for CASREADRGPGQPQHF.

This clone was seen a single time. This chain joins TRBV5-5 and TRBJ2-4, with D perhaps TRBD2 (6 bases). Germline lookup yields CDR1 SGHKS and CDR2 YYEKEE (reference sequence). The V and J ends lost 0 bases and 6 bases respectively, with 10 bases between them. CDR3 size: 14 residues. Here the CDR3 reads CASSLAGVSNIQYF. CDR3 nucleotides: TGTGCCAGCAGCTTGGCGGGAGTCTCAAACATTCAGTACTTC.

The rearrangement joins TRBV5-8 to TRBJ1-4; no reliable D call. With 4 bases removed from V and 7 bases from J, the gap between germline ends came to 14 bases. Germline assignment: CDR1 SGHTS and CDR2 YDEGEE. The CDR3 extends over 14 amino acids. CDR3 protein: CASSPWVESEKLFF. The CDR3 bases are TGTGCCAGCAGCCCTTGGGTGGAGAGTGAAAAACTGTTTTTT.

The chain uses TRBV12-3 or TRBV12-4 and TRBJ1-1; 7 bases map to TRBD1. CDR3 length: 12 amino acids. After removal of 4 bases from V and 6 bases from J, the junction contained 2 bases not matched to a gene. The CDR3 loop reads CASSWGQPEAFF. CDR3 in DNA: TGTGCCAGCAGTTGGGGACAGCCTGAAGCTTTCTTT.

The chain is built from TRBV7-2 and TRBJ1-6, with 10 bases that match TRBD1. CDR3 length: 18 amino acids. The V segment lost 5 bases and the J segment 3 bases; nucleotides outside the gene matches: 10. Germline V gives CDR1 SGHTA, CDR2 FQGNSA. The CDR3 DNA reads TGTGCCAGCAGCCATACGACAGGGGGCAAAAACTATAATTCACCCCTCCACTTT. Its translation: CASSHTTGGKNYNSPLHF.

This clone was detected only once. The chain is built from TRBV15 and TRBJ1-2; D may be TRBD1 (5 bases). Trimming removed 5 bases at V and 0 bases at J, with 22 bases between. In germline, CDR1 is LNHNV, CDR2 YYDKDF (reference sequence). The CDR3 is 18 residues long. The CDR3 nucleotides are TGTGCCACCAGCCCTTACCCCCCGGGACTCTCCTCTAACTATGGCTACACCTTC. Amino acid sequence: CATSPYPPGLSSNYGYTF. Full variable domain (remainder filled in from reference TRBV15 and TRBJ1-2): DAMVIQNPRYQVTQFGKPVTLSCSQTLNHNVMYWYQQKSSQAPKLLFHYYDKDFNNEADTPDNFQSRRPNTSFCFLDIRSPGLGDTAMYLCATSPYPPGLSSNYGYTFGSGTRLTVV.

This chain joins TRBV6-5 and TRBJ1-1, with 7 bases aligning to TRBD1. The CDR3 spans 15 residues. CDR1 MNHEY and CDR2 SVGAGI come from the germline V gene. V shed 6 bases and J 2 bases; nucleotides not matched to a gene: 9. This CDR3 is CASRKGDRENTEAFF. CDR3 coding DNA: TGTGCCAGCAGGAAGGGGGACAGAGAAAACACTGAAGCTTTCTTT.

This sequence joins TRBV10-3 and TRBJ2-7; a possible D gene is TRBD1 (6 bases). This CDR3 is built from 14 residues. Between the trimmed V and J ends, which lost 2 bases and 4 bases, there was a span of 12 bases. The germline V gene encodes CDR1 ENHRY and CDR2 SYGVKD. The DNA for the CDR3 is TGTGCCATCAGTGAGGAGTCAGGGGTATACGAGCAGTACTTC. Encoded protein: CAISEESGVYEQYF.

This chain links TRBV19 with TRBJ2-5, with D perhaps TRBD2 (6 bases). Between the trimmed V and J ends, which lost 1 base and 0 bases, there was a span of 12 bases. The germline V gene has CDR1 LNHDA and CDR2 SQIVND (reference sequence). The CDR3 runs to 16 residues. CDR3 nucleotides: TGTGCCAGTAGTATAGGTTGGGGGGTAGACCAAGAGACCCAGTACTTC. It specifies CASSIGWGVDQETQYF.

This clone showed up just once. The V call is TRBV19, the J call TRBJ1-2; a possible D gene is TRBD1 (5 bases). Trimming left V 4 bases short and J 4 bases short, with 16 bases between. The CDR3 is 15 amino acids. Germline V lookup: CDR1 LNHDA, CDR2 SQIVND (reference sequence). CDR3 sequence (DNA): TGTGCCAGTAGTACCGCAGGGAATGGCATCTATGGCTACACCTTC. Amino acid sequence: CASSTAGNGIYGYTF.

The chain has TRBV7-3 and TRBJ2-6; 7 nucleotides align to TRBD1. Germline trimming cut 5 bases from V and 0 bases from J; bases unmatched to any gene: 7. Germline V gene data show CDR1 as SGHTA and CDR2 as FQGTGA. The length of the CDR3 is 17 residues. CDR3 in amino acids: CASSRNRGGSGANVLTF. In nucleotides, the CDR3 is TGTGCCAGCAGCCGGAACAGGGGTGGCTCTGGGGCCAACGTCCTGACTTTC.

This clone appeared a few times. This chain joins TRBV3-1 (or the pseudogene TRBV3-2) and TRBJ2-7; maybe TRBD2 (6 bases). Looked up from germline, CDR1 is LGHDT and CDR2 is YNNKEL (reference sequence). V lost 4 bases and J 4 bases, leaving 17 bases between the germline ends. CDR3 length: 15 residues. The CDR3 DNA is TGTGCCAGCAGCCCCAGGAGCCGGGAGCATTACGAGCAGTACTTC. Translated: CASSPRSREHYEQYF.

V is TRBV7-8 and J is TRBJ1-2; 8 bases line up with TRBD1. The CDR3 covers 15 residues. Germline V lookup: CDR1 SGHVS, CDR2 FQNEAQ. V lost 6 bases and J lost 7; bases outside the gene matches: 13. The CDR3 spells CASSRSGQGAAGYTF. DNA for the CDR3: TGTGCCAGCAGTCGGAGCGGGCAGGGGGCGGCTGGCTACACCTTC. The whole variable domain, filled in from reference TRBV7-8 and TRBJ1-2, reads GAGVSQSPRYKVAKRGQDVALRCDPISGHVSLFWYQQALGQGPEFLTYFQNEAQLDKSGLPSDRFFAERPEGSVSTLKIQRTQQEDSAVYLCASSRSGQGAAGYTFGSGTRLTVV.

The sample holds one count of this clone. The chain employs TRBV18 and TRBJ2-2, with 10 bases aligning to TRBD2. The CDR3 consists of 17 residues. The junction had 9 bases not matched to a gene; V was cut back by 5 bases and J by 3 bases. CDR1 and CDR2 from the germline V gene are KGHSH and LQKENI. The CDR3 sequence is CASSGTSGNGDTGELFF. CDR3 DNA: TGTGCCAGCTCAGGAACTAGCGGGAATGGGGACACCGGGGAGCTGTTTTTT. Combining the CDR3 with reference TRBV18 and TRBJ2-2 gives the whole variable domain NAGVMQNPRHLVRRRGQEARLRCSPMKGHSHVYWYRQLPEEGLKFMVYLQKENIIDESGMPKERFSAEFPKEGPSILRIQQVVRGDSAAYFCASSGTSGNGDTGELFFGEGSRLTVL.

V gene TRBV14 combines with J gene TRBJ1-1, with a tentative D call TRBD1 (5 bases). Per the germline V gene, CDR1 is SGHDN and CDR2 is FVKESK. The CDR3 is 13 residues long. Trimming shortened V by 3 bases and J by 4 bases, and 9 bases separated the two germline ends. The CDR3 nucleotides read TGTGCCAGCAGCCATCGGGGGACCACTGAAGCTTTCTTT. Translating gives CASSHRGTTEAFF.

This clone was detected once. The chain recombines TRBV29-1 with TRBJ2-5, with 7 bases matching TRBD2. Trimming removed 6 bases from V and 5 bases from J; junction bases left unmatched: 12. CDR1 is SQVTM, CDR2 ANQGSEA, per germline. This CDR3 is 14 amino acids long. Here the CDR3 reads CSVARLGGWETQYF. As DNA, the CDR3 is TGCAGCGTCGCCCGCTTGGGGGGGTGGGAGACCCAGTACTTC.

J is TRBJ2-6 and V is TRBV6-5, with 7 bases lining up with TRBD1. The CDR3 extends over 16 amino acids. Germline V gene data show CDR1 as MNHEY and CDR2 as SVGAGI. The V gene end was trimmed by 2 bases and the J gene end by 1 base; junction bases not matched to a gene: 2. CDR3 DNA: TGTGCCAGCAGTTACCGGGACAGTTCTGGGGCCAACGTCCTGACTTTC. Encoded protein: CASSYRDSSGANVLTF.

The chain combines TRBV6-5 with TRBJ1-2, with D uncertain. Germline values: CDR1 MNHEY, CDR2 SVGAGI. V lost 4 bases and J lost 5, with 8 bases in between. The CDR3 length is 12 residues. The CDR3 spells CASSSPGYGYTF. The CDR3 coding sequence is TGTGCCAGCAGTTCACCGGGATATGGCTACACCTTC.

CDR3 loop: CASRGQSSTDTQYF. CDR3 bases: TGCGCCAGCAGGGGACAATCTAGCACAGATACGCAGTATTTT. This chain uses TRBV5-1 with TRBJ2-3; TRBD1 is a possible D gene (6 bases). The CDR3 sequence is 14 residues long. Per the germline V gene, CDR1 is SGHRS and CDR2 is YFSETQ. V dropped 5 bases and J dropped 0 bases, with 10 bases sitting between them.

The rearrangement uses TRBV19 and TRBJ2-1; 7 bases line up with TRBD2. Trimming took 6 bases from V and 5 from J; bases not matched to a gene: 10. This CDR3 comprises 15 residues. Germline V lookup: CDR1 LNHDA, CDR2 SQIVND (reference sequence). CDR3 coding DNA: TGTGCCAGTAGGGGTCTGGGGCGGGGGAACAATGAGCAGTTCTTC. This sequence encodes CASRGLGRGNNEQFF.

In its sample, this clone was seen a few times. The rearrangement links TRBV7-9 to TRBJ2-5; a weak D match, TRBD1 (6 bases). Trimming removed 5 bases at V and 0 bases at J, with 13 bases between. Germline-derived CDR1 and CDR2 are SEHNR and FQNEAQ (reference sequence). This CDR3 is built from 15 residues. The CDR3 nucleotides read TGTGCCAGCAGCGCCCCGGACAGCCACCAAGAGACCCAGTACTTC. It yields the protein CASSAPDSHQETQYF.

This clone was seen just once. The J gene is TRBJ1-2, the V gene TRBV30, with TRBD1 identical over 8 bases. The trim removed 7 bases at V and 4 bases at J, leaving 8 bases unmatched. Germline CDR1 GTSNPN, CDR2 SVGIG (reference sequence). The CDR3 loop spans 13 amino acids. The CDR3 DNA reads TGTGCCTCAGGGGGCTTAGGGGCCTATGGCTACACCTTC. Encoded protein: CASGGLGAYGYTF.

This sequence joins TRBV2 and TRBJ1-2; TRBD1 is a possible D gene (6 bases). The CDR3 contains 14 residues. The ends were cut back, 4 bases at V and 6 bases at J, with 15 bases in the middle. Germline V gene data show CDR1 as SNHLY and CDR2 as FYNNEI. DNA of the CDR3: TGTGCCAGCAGTGTCCAGGGGCTAAGAAATGGCTACACCTTC. It encodes CASSVQGLRNGYTF.

This clone occurred once. This chain links TRBV19 with TRBJ1-5; 8 nucleotides agree with TRBD1. The CDR3 contains 15 residues. Germline CDR1 LNHDA, CDR2 SQIVND (reference sequence). After removal of 3 bases from V and 2 bases from J, the junction contained 3 bases not matched to a gene. CDR3 DNA: TGTGCCAGTAGTATTGACAGGGGTGGCAATCAGCCCCAGCATTTT. Its translation is CASSIDRGGNQPQHF.

The chain links TRBV6-2 or TRBV6-3 to TRBJ2-7; TRBD1 matches at 10 bases. The length of the CDR3 is 16 residues. The V gene's germline CDR1 is MNHEY and CDR2 SVGEGT. J was trimmed by 3 bases and V by 0 bases; bases with no gene match: 5. CDR3 DNA sequence: TGTGCCAGCAGTTACTCGATGGGGACAGGGGACTACGAGCAGTACTTC. Protein: CASSYSMGTGDYEQYF.